A single sample gave rise to the 14 T cell receptor beta chains below, sequenced in a study of shared clonotypes between healthy human individuals. Using immunoSEQ multiplex PCR, the repertoire was profiled, and TCRdb retains in-frame clones only, with some absent. This sample has about 2.3 million clones; about nine tenths occur once, and the top ten carry around 0.38%. The sample consisted of naive CD4+ T cells from PBMCs. Indicated subset: CD45RA+ positively selected. Receptors were obtained from a man aged 18 to 30 in good health. Some clones in this sample may be carry-over from other donors' samples.

Notes on this clone: Other DNA sequences in this sample translate to the same CDR3. The J gene is TRBJ2-5, the V gene TRBV7-2; D might be TRBD2 (5 bases). This CDR3 is built from 14 residues. Trimming cost V 1 base and J 1 base, with 7 bases left between them. CDR1 and CDR2 (germline): SGHTA, FQGNSA. DNA for the CDR3: TGTGCCAGCAGCTTAGGGCGGGCCCAAGAGACCCAGTACTTC. Its translation: CASSLGRAQETQYF.

This clone appeared a single time. The chain recombines TRBV28 with TRBJ1-6; 12 bases map to TRBD1. Germline V CDR1 and CDR2: MDHEN, SYDVKM. The V gene end was trimmed by 6 bases and the J gene end by 9 bases; junction bases not matched to a gene: 15. CDR3 length equals 18 residues. CDR3 bases: TGTGCCAGCAGCCCACCGGGACGGGACAGGGGGCTTCGTTCACCCCTCCACTTT. Its protein product is CASSPPGRDRGLRSPLHF.

This clone was seen just once. The chain combines TRBV28 with TRBJ1-1; 7 bases agree with TRBD1. V trimming: 7 bases; J trimming: 5 bases; junction bases outside the gene matches: 10. The CDR3 contains 14 residues. CDR1 is MDHEN and CDR2 is SYDVKM in the germline V gene. CDR3 nucleotide sequence: TGTGCCAGCATCCCGACAGGGCGCGGGACTGAAGCTTTCTTT. Its protein product is CASIPTGRGTEAFF.

The chain is built from TRBV27 and TRBJ2-1, with a possible D match to TRBD2 (5 bases). The CDR3 contains 12 residues. Germline CDR1 and CDR2: MNHEY and SMNVEV (reference sequence). V shed 1 base and J shed 11 bases, with 9 bases lying between them. The CDR3 loop reads CASSLLGGQQFF. CDR3 sequence (DNA): TGTGCCAGCAGTTTATTAGGCGGGCAGCAGTTCTTC.

The genes are TRBV7-2 and TRBJ2-5; D might be TRBD2 (5 bases). V lost 4 bases and J lost 10, with 13 bases in between. Germline lookup yields CDR1 SGHTA and CDR2 FQGNSA. This CDR3 is built from 12 residues. CDR3 residues: CASSSDAGSQYF. The CDR3 DNA follows: TGTGCCAGCAGCTCCGACGCTGGGAGCCAGTACTTC.

About this clone itself: The same CDR3 can be traced to other DNA sequences in this sample. The chain uses TRBV9 and TRBJ2-7; 7 nucleotides align to TRBD1. The CDR3 loop spans 12 amino acids. CDR1 is SGDLS and CDR2 is YYNGEE in the germline V gene. V shed 3 bases and J 5 bases; nucleotides not matched to a gene: 2. CDR3 protein: CASSADRDEQYF. CDR3 sequence (DNA): TGTGCCAGCAGCGCTGACAGGGACGAGCAGTACTTC.

The chain combines TRBV5-1 with TRBJ2-1; 9 nucleotides line up with TRBD2. This CDR3 is built from 16 residues. The J segment lost 2 bases and the V segment lost 4 bases, leaving 7 bases of the junction unmatched. Germline V gene sequence: CDR1 SGHRS, CDR2 YFSETQ. CDR3 in DNA: TGCGCCAGCAGCCGTACTATAGCGGGAGCCTACAATGAGCAGTTCTTC. As protein: CASSRTIAGAYNEQFF.

This chain joins TRBV4-3 and TRBJ1-2; D is unresolved. Germline CDR1 LGHNA, CDR2 YSLEER. The CDR3 has 14 amino acids. V lost 1 base to trimming and J lost 5 bases, with 11 bases between them. CDR3 residues: CASSQGGNGYGYTF. The CDR3 region has the DNA TGCGCCAGCAGCCAAGGCGGTAACGGATATGGCTACACCTTC.

The chain links TRBV27 to TRBJ1-2, with a weak D call TRBD1 (6 bases). Germline V gene sequence: CDR1 MNHEY, CDR2 SMNVEV (reference sequence). Trimming took 5 bases from V and 1 from J, leaving 14 bases between them. This CDR3 is built from 15 residues. The CDR3 is CASSPEGHYNYGYTF. The CDR3 bases are TGTGCCAGCAGTCCAGAGGGACATTATAACTATGGCTACACCTTC.

CDR3 residues: CASSVRDRVTEAFF. CDR3 DNA sequence: TGTGCCAGCAGTGTACGGGACAGGGTCACTGAAGCTTTCTTT. The chain recombines TRBV2 with TRBJ1-1; 9 nucleotides line up with TRBD1. The CDR3 consists of 14 residues. The germline CDR1 and CDR2 sequences are SNHLY and FYNNEI. J was trimmed by 4 bases and V by 4 bases; bases with no gene match: 4.

The V and J genes are TRBV4-2 and TRBJ2-2, with 12 bases matching TRBD2. This CDR3 is 17 amino acids long. V shed 1 base and J 7 bases; nucleotides not matched to a gene: 7. Germline V gives CDR1 LGHNA, CDR2 YNFKEQ. The CDR3 protein is CASSQVWTSGKGGELFF. CDR3 nucleotide sequence: TGTGCCAGCAGCCAAGTTTGGACTAGCGGGAAGGGCGGGGAGCTGTTTTTT.

This clone was seen just once. The chain recombines TRBV5-8 with TRBJ2-1; 14 nucleotides agree with TRBD2. CDR1 is SGHTS, CDR2 YDEGEE, per germline. The CDR3 sequence is 16 residues long. The V segment lost 0 bases and the J segment 8 bases; nucleotides outside the gene matches: 4. CDR3 residues: CASSLAGLAGAHEQFF. As DNA, the CDR3 is TGTGCCAGCAGCTTGGCGGGACTAGCGGGAGCCCATGAGCAGTTCTTC.

V usage is TRBV4-2 and J usage is TRBJ1-5; the D is unclear. The CDR3 is 15 residues long. Germline CDR1 reads LGHNA; CDR2 reads YNFKEQ. V lost 0 bases and J lost 0, with 6 bases in between. This CDR3 is CASSQDQYSNQPQHF. The CDR3, as DNA: TGTGCCAGCAGCCAAGACCAATATAGCAATCAGCCCCAGCATTTT.

The chain links TRBV2 to TRBJ1-2; D gene uncertain. V dropped 0 bases and J dropped 4 bases, with 15 bases sitting between them. Germline lookup yields CDR1 SNHLY and CDR2 FYNNEI. This CDR3 is built from 16 residues. The CDR3 reads CASSEALQSGLYGYTF. CDR3 DNA sequence: TGTGCCAGCAGTGAAGCGCTTCAGTCCGGCCTCTATGGCTACACCTTC. The complete variable domain, with remaining parts taken from reference TRBV2 and TRBJ1-2, reads EPEVTQTPSHQVTQMGQEVILRCVPISNHLYFYWYRQILGQKVEFLVSFYNNEISEKSEIFDDQFSVERPDGSNFTLKIRSTKLEDSAMYFCASSEALQSGLYGYTFGSGTRLTVV.